The 32 T cell receptor beta chains reported below all come from one sample, sequenced in a study of T cell responses to AZD1222 COVID-19 vaccine. Sequencing was performed with immunoSEQ multiplex PCR; in TCRdb, only in-frame clones are kept and a portion is missing. This table has about 110,000 clones, 92% appearing once. The sample here was peripheral blood, taken 28 days after the second AZD1222 dose. All receptors come from an adult who received the AZD1222 COVID-19 vaccine.

The chain joins TRBV5-6 to TRBJ2-7; D is unclear. The germline V and J ends were trimmed by 2 bases and 1 base, with 13 bases remaining between them. The CDR3 is made up of 15 amino acids. The germline V gene encodes CDR1 SGHDT and CDR2 YYEEEE. The CDR3 DNA sequence: TGTGCCAGCAGCTTTTTTGGACGGCAGTCCTACGAGCAGTACTTC. Amino acids: CASSFFGRQSYEQYF.

V gene TRBV14 combines with J gene TRBJ1-6, with TRBD1 identical over 10 bases. The CDR3 loop spans 15 amino acids. The trim removed 1 base at V and 6 bases at J, leaving 0 bases unmatched. The germline CDR1 and CDR2 sequences are SGHDN and FVKESK. CDR3 coding DNA: TGTGCCAGCAGCCAAGGACAGGGGGCTAATTCACCCCTCCACTTT. Protein product: CASSQGQGANSPLHF.

The chain combines TRBV19 with TRBJ1-4, with TRBD1 matching over 7 bases. CDR3 length: 14 residues. Germline V gives CDR1 LNHDA, CDR2 SQIVND (reference sequence). Losses at the gene ends were 11 bases for V and 3 bases for J; bases not matched to a gene: 9. CDR3 protein: CADDRVVSNEKLFF. CDR3 DNA: TGTGCCGACGACAGGGTGGTTTCTAATGAAAAACTGTTTTTT.

The chain employs TRBV11-3 and TRBJ1-6; D is undetermined. Germline CDR1 reads SGHNT; CDR2 reads YENEEA. Trimming stripped 1 base from V and 8 bases from J, with 9 bases between. This CDR3 is built from 14 residues. CDR3 residues: CASSLGGSHSPLHF. Here the CDR3 DNA reads TGTGCCAGCAGCTTAGGCGGCAGTCATTCACCCCTCCACTTT.

V gene TRBV7-2 combines with J gene TRBJ1-1; 10 bases fit TRBD1. The germline V gene has CDR1 SGHTA and CDR2 FQGNSA. The CDR3 is 14 amino acids. Trimming took 4 bases from V and 5 from J; bases not matched to a gene: 4. The CDR3 nucleotides read TGTGCCAGCAGCTCCTGGACAGGGGGTACTGAAGCTTTCTTT. As protein: CASSSWTGGTEAFF.

The gene calls are TRBV5-4 and TRBJ1-2; D gene unclear. V was trimmed by 0 bases and J by 1 base, leaving 10 bases between them. CDR3 size: 15 residues. CDR1 is SGHNT, CDR2 YYREEE, per germline (reference sequence). Written as DNA, the CDR3 is TGTGCCAGCAGCTTGGGGCCGCTCCTTAACTATGGCTACACCTTC. Its protein product is CASSLGPLLNYGYTF.

The V call is TRBV28, the J call TRBJ2-7; D could derive from TRBD1 or TRBD2 (5 bases each). V was pared by 10 bases and J by 4 bases, with 14 bases between. The CDR3 has 12 residues. The germline V gene encodes CDR1 MDHEN and CDR2 SYDVKM. The CDR3 is CATGGTGYEQYF. The CDR3 DNA reads as TGTGCCACCGGTGGGACGGGGTACGAGCAGTACTTC.

The V gene is TRBV12-3 or TRBV12-4, the J gene TRBJ1-5; 8 nucleotides match TRBD1. This CDR3 spans 13 amino acids. Trimming at V came to 3 bases and at J to 9 bases, leaving 4 bases not matched to a gene. In DNA, the CDR3 is TGTGCCAGCAGTTTCCGGACAGGGTGGCCCCAGCATTTT. Translation gives CASSFRTGWPQHF.

The table lists this clone with a count of one. This chain joins TRBV20-1 and TRBJ1-2; tentatively, D is TRBD1 (5 bases). V lost 7 bases and J 5 bases, leaving 11 bases between the germline ends. This CDR3 comprises 11 residues. CDR1 DFQATT and CDR2 SNEGSKA come from the germline V gene (reference sequence). This chain's CDR3 is CSVSGRYGYTF. Written as DNA, the CDR3 is TGCAGTGTCTCGGGGCGATATGGCTACACCTTC.

In DNA, the CDR3 is TGTGCCAGCAGTTTCACGGGGGTAGTCGACAATGAGCAGTTCTTC. Translated, it gives CASSFTGVVDNEQFF. The V and J genes are TRBV27 and TRBJ2-1; maybe TRBD2 (6 bases). Germline V CDR1 and CDR2: MNHEY, SMNVEV (reference sequence). The V end lost 3 bases, the J end lost 5 bases, and 14 bases lay between the germline ends. The CDR3 consists of 15 residues.

The gene calls are TRBV2 and TRBJ2-7; 9 bases fit TRBD1. This CDR3 comprises 15 residues. Germline-derived CDR1 and CDR2 are SNHLY and FYNNEI. V lost 5 bases, J lost 3 bases, and 8 bases stayed unmatched. The CDR3 here is CASSLRDRVFYEQYF. The CDR3 DNA is TGTGCCAGCAGTCTCCGGGACAGGGTCTTCTACGAGCAGTACTTC.

The chain is built from TRBV12-1 and TRBJ2-3. TRBV12-1 represents a pseudogene. The CDR3 totals 14 residues. The CDR3 DNA sequence: TGTGCCAGCATCTCGTGGATAAGCACAGATACGCAGTATTTT. Translated: CASISWISTDTQYF.

The chain joins TRBV2 to TRBJ2-6, with 9 bases lining up with TRBD1. Looked up from germline, CDR1 is SNHLY and CDR2 is FYNNEI. The trim removed 6 bases at V and 2 bases at J, leaving 5 bases unmatched. This CDR3 spans 16 amino acids. This chain's CDR3 is CASRRTGGAGANVLTF. The DNA for the CDR3 is TGTGCCAGCAGGCGTACAGGGGGCGCTGGGGCCAACGTCCTGACTTTC.

This rearrangement joins TRBV6-5 to TRBJ2-7; 7 positions agree with TRBD1. The CDR3 spans 13 residues. Per germline, CDR1 MNHEY and CDR2 SVGAGI. Unmatched junction bases numbered 2, after V lost 3 bases and J lost 3 bases. The CDR3 loop is CASSYPGGYEQYF. The DNA for the CDR3 is TGTGCCAGCAGTTATCCAGGGGGCTACGAGCAGTACTTC.

This clone was recorded once. The V gene is TRBV20-1, the J gene TRBJ2-3; D ambiguous. The CDR3 is 11 residues long. Trimming removed 5 bases at V and 7 bases at J, with 10 bases between. Germline V lookup: CDR1 DFQATT, CDR2 SNEGSKA (reference sequence). The CDR3 coding sequence is TGCAGTGCTCCCGAGGCGTATACGCAGTATTTT. It yields the protein CSAPEAYTQYF.

The chain combines TRBV7-2 with TRBJ1-4; no clear D gene. Per germline, CDR1 SGHTA and CDR2 FQGNSA. V was clipped by 1 base and J by 4 bases, with 10 bases between them. The CDR3 spans 15 residues. CDR3 DNA sequence: TGTGCCAGCAGCTTAGGCGGGATTAATAATGAAAAACTGTTTTTT. This translates into CASSLGGINNEKLFF.

The chain links TRBV6-5 to TRBJ2-5; 9 bases agree with TRBD1. The ends lost 6 bases at V and 5 bases at J; junction bases unmatched: 4. Germline CDR1 and CDR2: MNHEY and SVGAGI. The CDR3 runs to 13 residues. Here the CDR3 DNA reads TGTGCCAGCAGCCTGGGACAGGGTGAGACCCAGTACTTC. It is translated as CASSLGQGETQYF.

This rearrangement joins TRBV7-2 to TRBJ2-7; 9 nucleotides align to TRBD2. J was trimmed by 6 bases and V by 0 bases; bases with no gene match: 15. Germline CDR1 SGHTA, CDR2 FQGNSA. This CDR3 spans 18 amino acids. DNA for the CDR3: TGTGCCAGCAGCTTAGCAGGGGCCTGCGGGAGGGAGCCGATCGAGCAGTACTTC. This gives the protein CASSLAGACGREPIEQYF.

The chain uses TRBV14 and TRBJ1-2; TRBD1 aligns across 7 bases. Germline-derived CDR1 and CDR2 are SGHDN and FVKESK. V trimming: 3 bases; J trimming: 5 bases; junction bases outside the gene matches: 9. The CDR3 is made up of 15 amino acids. The CDR3 DNA reads as TGTGCCAGCAGCCACCCGGGACAGAACTATTATGGCTACACCTTC. Translated, it gives CASSHPGQNYYGYTF.

V usage is TRBV5-1 and J usage is TRBJ1-1, with D perhaps TRBD1 (6 bases). The CDR3 runs to 13 residues. V lost 3 bases and J lost 5, with 11 bases in between. Germline CDR1 is SGHRS and CDR2 is YFSETQ. The CDR3 nucleotides are TGCGCCAGCAGCTCCCAAGGGACAACTGAAGCTTTCTTT. Translation: CASSSQGTTEAFF.

The chain couples TRBV27 to TRBJ1-6, with D possibly matching TRBD1 (5 bases). The germline V and J ends were trimmed by 3 bases and 8 bases, with 14 bases remaining between them. The CDR3 sequence is 15 residues long. From germline, CDR1 is MNHEY and CDR2 SMNVEV (reference sequence). CDR3 nucleotide sequence: TGTGCCAGCAGTTTGTACACCCGGGGCGATTCACCCCTCCACTTT. Residues: CASSLYTRGDSPLHF.

V and J are TRBV7-9 and TRBJ2-5; D perhaps matches TRBD1 (5 bases). V dropped 10 bases and J dropped 3 bases, with 9 bases sitting between them. The germline V gene has CDR1 SEHNR and CDR2 FQNEAQ (reference sequence). The CDR3 length is 11 residues. The CDR3 reads CAIKGEETQYF. The CDR3 bases are TGTGCCATTAAAGGGGAAGAGACCCAGTACTTC.

With respect to this clone: The same CDR3 can be traced to other DNA sequences in this sample. This chain joins TRBV5-1 and TRBJ1-5; D is uncertain. Trimming cost V 0 bases and J 3 bases, with 7 bases left between them. The CDR3 runs 14 residues. Per germline, CDR1 SGHRS and CDR2 YFSETQ. In nucleotides, the CDR3 is TGCGCCAGCAGCTTGGCTGGGAACAATCAGCCCCAGCATTTT. Translating it yields CASSLAGNNQPQHF. Full variable domain (rest looked up from reference TRBV5-1 and TRBJ1-5): KAGVTQTPRYLIKTRGQQVTLSCSPISGHRSVSWYQQTPGQGLQFLFEYFSETQRNKGNFPGRFSGRQFSNSRSEMNVSTLELGDSALYLCASSLAGNNQPQHFGDGTRLSIL.

The chain is built from TRBV18 and TRBJ2-1; D possibly corresponds to TRBD2 (6 bases). Trimming took 1 base from V and 10 from J, leaving 17 bases between them. The CDR3 is 15 residues long. CDR1 is KGHSH, CDR2 LQKENI, per germline. The CDR3 reads CASSPQRLVGDEQFF. In DNA form, the CDR3 reads TGTGCCAGCTCACCACAAAGACTAGTCGGAGACGAGCAGTTCTTC.

The rearrangement links TRBV14 to TRBJ2-3; 13 bases map to TRBD2. The ends lost 6 bases at V and 9 bases at J; junction bases unmatched: 6. The CDR3 is 14 residues long. Germline CDR1 and CDR2: SGHDN and FVKESK. The CDR3 coding sequence is TGTGCCAGCAGTCCCAGACTAGCGGGAGGCACGCAGTATTTT. The encoded protein is CASSPRLAGGTQYF.

The V gene is TRBV7-9, the J gene TRBJ2-1, with 8 bases identical to TRBD1. V lost 1 base, J lost 10 bases, and 6 bases stayed unmatched. The CDR3 has 14 residues. From germline, CDR1 is SEHNR and CDR2 FQNEAQ (reference sequence). The CDR3 DNA sequence: TGTGCCAGCAGCTTAGACAGGGGGGTTGAAGAGCAGTTCTTC. The encoded protein is CASSLDRGVEEQFF.

The rearrangement links TRBV27 to TRBJ2-7; D is unclear. CDR1 and CDR2 from the germline V gene are MNHEY and SMNVEV (reference sequence). The V end was cut by 0 bases, the J end by 3 bases, with 9 bases between. CDR3 length equals 14 residues. The CDR3 nucleotides read TGTGCCAGCAGTTTATCGTGGAACAGCTACGAGCAGTACTTC. Protein product: CASSLSWNSYEQYF.

The DNA for the CDR3 is TGTGCCAGCTCACCACGGGATGGGGGGTGGGGAGACACTGAAGCTTTCTTT. Amino acids: CASSPRDGGWGDTEAFF. The J gene is TRBJ1-1, the V gene TRBV18; D might be TRBD1 (5 bases). CDR3 size: 17 residues. CDR1 is KGHSH and CDR2 is LQKENI in the germline V gene. Trimming shortened V by 1 base and J by 3 bases, and 18 bases separated the two germline ends.

The rearrangement links TRBV27 to TRBJ2-7, with 15 nucleotides matching TRBD2. Trimming cost V 5 bases and J 4 bases; bases outside gene matches: 3. CDR1 is MNHEY and CDR2 is SMNVEV in the germline V gene (reference sequence). CDR3 length equals 15 residues. CDR3 region: CASSPGTSGRYEQYF. DNA of the CDR3: TGTGCCAGCAGTCCGGGGACTAGCGGGAGGTACGAGCAGTACTTC.

V and J are TRBV6-5 and TRBJ1-6; D gene ambiguous. From germline, CDR1 is MNHEY and CDR2 SVGAGI. The length of the CDR3 is 16 residues. Between the trimmed V and J ends, which lost 0 bases and 4 bases, there was a span of 10 bases. The CDR3 loop is CASSYSGQIYNSPLHF. The DNA of the CDR3 is TGTGCCAGCAGTTACTCCGGGCAGATTTATAATTCACCCCTCCACTTT.

V and J are TRBV7-2 and TRBJ2-2, with D perhaps TRBD2 (7 bases). Trimming stripped 5 bases from V and 4 bases from J, with 20 bases between. Germline loops: CDR1 SGHTA, CDR2 FQGNSA. There are 17 residues in the CDR3. The CDR3 DNA sequence: TGTGCCAGCAGCCCGAGGGGGGGCCGTGTGGTCACCGGGGAGCTGTTTTTT. It encodes CASSPRGGRVVTGELFF.

The chain carries TRBV12-5 and TRBJ1-1; TRBD1 aligns across 7 bases. In germline, CDR1 is LGHNT, CDR2 FRNRAP. J gave up 2 bases and V 3 bases, and 12 bases lay outside the gene matches. The CDR3 loop spans 17 amino acids. CDR3 coding DNA: TGTGCTAGTGGTTTTACCACGGGGGACAGATTCAACACTGAAGCTTTCTTT. It yields the protein CASGFTTGDRFNTEAFF.